One sample yielded the 14 T cell receptor beta chains listed below, sequenced in a study of T cell repertoires in cytomegalovirus infection. TCRdb called the reads again in MiXCR, with one record for every CDR3 protein. The sample yields 150,000 to 200,000 distinct CDR3 sequences, approximately 9.7% seen once. Sequenced: PBMCs. These receptors were taken from a human donor in good health (CMV status not recorded). Some clones in this sample may be carry-over from other donors' samples.

This clonotype has ten or more counts. This CDR3 is CASSLSGDYGYTF. The CDR3 nucleotides read TGTGCCAGCAGCTTATCAGGGGACTATGGCTACACCTTC. The rearrangement uses TRBV7-2 and TRBJ1-2, with D possibly TRBD1 on 6 matching bases. Trimming removed 2 bases from V and 3 bases from J, with 7 bases in between. Germline-derived CDR1 and CDR2 are SGHTA and FQGNSA. This CDR3 comprises 13 residues.

This clonotype was observed many times. The DNA for the CDR3 is TGTGCCAGCAGCCAACTAGCTTCCCCCCCCAATGAGCAGTTCTTC. Translation: CASSQLASPPNEQFF. The genes are TRBV7-2 and TRBJ2-1; TRBD2 is a possible D gene (6 bases). The length of the CDR3 is 15 residues. Germline CDR1 SGHTA, CDR2 FQGNSA. V lost 5 bases and J 6 bases, leaving 17 bases between the germline ends.

Turning to this clonotype: With a much larger clone just one base away, this may be a read error. The chain employs TRBV19 and TRBJ2-1, with 10 bases identical to TRBD2. The CDR3 has 15 amino acids. Germline lookup yields CDR1 LNHDA and CDR2 SQIVND (reference sequence). CDR3: CPSSIRLAGGNEQFF. In DNA form, the CDR3 reads TGTCCCAGTAGTATTCGGTTAGCGGGAGGCAATGAGCAGTTCTTC.

The chain uses TRBV18 and TRBJ2-1; tentatively, D is TRBD1 (6 bases). V lost 3 bases and J 9 bases, leaving 18 bases between the germline ends. The germline V gene has CDR1 KGHSH and CDR2 LQKENI. The CDR3 extends over 15 amino acids. The DNA of the CDR3 is TGTGCCAGCTCACCGGGGCAGGGGAGAAACGGTGAGCAGTTCTTC. Translation gives CASSPGQGRNGEQFF.

This clonotype was detected a few times. The chain employs TRBV19 and TRBJ2-1; TRBD2 agrees at 9 bases. The germline V gene encodes CDR1 LNHDA and CDR2 SQIVND (reference sequence). The CDR3 has 15 residues. With 3 bases clipped from V and 3 bases from J, the junction kept 3 bases outside the gene matches. CDR3 bases: TGTGCCAGTAGTATCTCAGCGGGGGGCTACAATGAGCAGTTCTTC. It yields the protein CASSISAGGYNEQFF.

This clonotype has at least ten counts. The J gene is TRBJ1-4, the V gene TRBV19; D remains ambiguous. Germline values: CDR1 LNHDA, CDR2 SQIVND (reference sequence). V was clipped by 3 bases and J by 4 bases, with 3 bases between them. The CDR3 runs to 12 residues. CDR3 loop: CASSIINEKLFF. In nucleotides, the CDR3 is TGTGCCAGTAGTATTATTAATGAAAAACTGTTTTTT.

This clonotype appeared a few times. The rearrangement links TRBV29-1 to TRBJ2-3, with 8 bases aligning to TRBD2. The CDR3 has 14 residues. V was pared by 4 bases and J by 4 bases, with 7 bases of the junction left unmatched. Per germline, CDR1 SQVTM and CDR2 ANQGSEA. In DNA, the CDR3 is TGCAGCGTTGCTGAGACTAGCGTAGCAGATACGCAGTATTTT. Translation gives CSVAETSVADTQYF.

This clonotype was seen many times. The chain uses TRBV10-2 and TRBJ2-7, with 7 bases matching TRBD1. Trimming removed 2 bases from V and 6 bases from J; junction bases left unmatched: 10. Germline CDR1 reads WSHSY; CDR2 reads SAAADI. This CDR3 is built from 15 residues. CDR3: CASSEVIQGVSEQYF. The CDR3 nucleotides are TGCGCCAGCAGTGAGGTAATTCAGGGGGTCAGCGAGCAGTACTTC.

V is TRBV7-6 and J is TRBJ1-4; TRBD1 is a possible D gene (5 bases). This CDR3 comprises 15 residues. With 5 bases removed from V and 8 bases from J, the gap between germline ends came to 18 bases. The germline V gene has CDR1 SGHVS and CDR2 FNYEAQ. CDR3 DNA sequence: TGTGCCAGCAGCCCCCGCGTCCGGCAGGGCGAAAAACTGTTTTTT. Residues: CASSPRVRQGEKLFF. The entire variable domain, with the rest obtained from reference TRBV7-6 and TRBJ1-4, is as follows: GAGVSQSPRYKVTKRGQDVALRCDPISGHVSLYWYRQALGQGPEFLTYFNYEAQQDKSGLPNDRFSAERPEGSISTLTIQRTEQRDSAMYRCASSPRVRQGEKLFFGSGTQLSVL.

This clonotype was counted at least ten times. The rearrangement links TRBV7-2 to TRBJ2-1; D assignment may be TRBD1 or TRBD2 (7 bases each). This CDR3 comprises 15 residues. Germline V gene lookup returns CDR1 SGHTA and CDR2 FQGNSA. V was trimmed by 2 bases and J by 7 bases, leaving 15 bases between them. Here the CDR3 DNA reads TGTGCCAGCAGCTTATCCGGCCAGGGGGGGAATGAGCAGTTCTTC. Residues: CASSLSGQGGNEQFF.

The sample holds many counts of this clonotype. This sequence joins TRBV7-8 and TRBJ2-7; 7 bases are shared with TRBD2. The V gene end was trimmed by 1 base and the J gene end by 5 bases; junction bases not matched to a gene: 8. Looked up from germline, CDR1 is SGHVS and CDR2 is FQNEAQ. The CDR3 runs 15 residues. CDR3 nucleotide sequence: TGTGCCAGCAGCTTAGTCGGCGGGAGCGGGAACGAGCAGTACTTC. It encodes CASSLVGGSGNEQYF.

This chain uses TRBV12-3 or TRBV12-4 with TRBJ1-5, with unresolved D. The CDR3 runs to 15 residues. V was pared by 4 bases and J by 0 bases, with 10 bases between. CDR3 in amino acids: CASSWQANSNQPQHF. The CDR3 region has the DNA TGTGCCAGCAGTTGGCAGGCGAATAGCAATCAGCCCCAGCATTTT.

V gene TRBV20-1 combines with J gene TRBJ1-2, with a weak D call TRBD1 (5 bases). Trimming took off 5 bases at V and 1 base at J, with 17 bases between the two ends. The germline CDR1 and CDR2 sequences are DFQATT and SNEGSKA (reference sequence). The CDR3 totals 15 residues. The CDR3 is CSAWDREKNNYGYTF. CDR3 sequence (DNA): TGCAGTGCTTGGGACCGGGAGAAAAATAACTATGGCTACACCTTC.

This rearrangement joins TRBV2 to TRBJ2-7; D may correspond to TRBD1 or TRBD2 (5 bases each). CDR3 size: 15 residues. Germline V gene lookup returns CDR1 SNHLY and CDR2 FYNNEI. V lost 6 bases, J lost 2 bases, and 17 bases lay in between. The CDR3 coding sequence is TGTGCCAGCAGGAAGGCCGGGACGGACCCCTACGAGCAGTACTTC. Its protein is CASRKAGTDPYEQYF. Together with reference TRBV2 and TRBJ2-7, the CDR3 gives the full variable domain: EPEVTQTPSHQVTQMGQEVILRCVPISNHLYFYWYRQILGQKVEFLVSFYNNEISEKSEIFDDQFSVERPDGSNFTLKIRSTKLEDSAMYFCASRKAGTDPYEQYFGPGTRLTVT.